The subject of this entry is one T cell receptor (beta chain). Antigen unknown. The sample comes from a study of T cells in localized non-small cell lung cancer. The study's findings and limits: Appearing in adjacent lung were a median about 60 of the top 100 tumor clones. Of the tissues analyzed, uninvolved adjacent lung showed maximal T cell clonality, greater than tumor. Higher blood T cell density went with longer overall survival.

Here immunoSEQ multiplex PCR was the method, and the copy in TCRdb shows in-frame clones only, minus some. The table shows about 30,000 clones, with 80% to 90% occurring only once. V was pared by 4 bases and J by 7 bases, with 12 bases of the junction left unmatched. Germline CDR1 and CDR2: SGDLS and YYNGEE. This CDR3 spans 18 amino acids. The sample was peripheral blood, taken before any cancer treatment. The source of this sequence is a woman aged 35 to 70 with stage I lung adenocarcinoma. The V call is TRBV9, the J call TRBJ2-1; 15 positions match TRBD2. The CDR3 is CASSFGTSGRRRGNEQFF. DNA of the CDR3: TGTGCCAGCAGCTTCGGGACTAGCGGGAGGCGGAGGGGTAATGAGCAGTTCTTC.